Listed below are T cell receptor beta chains from one sample, sequenced in a study of OX40 agonist ivuxolimab in advanced cancers. Produced via immunoSEQ multiplex PCR; TCRdb's table is partial and in-frame only. The sample yields about 20,000 clones, approximately 87% seen once. Source: CD4+ or CD8+ T cells sorted from blood, taken in a trial of the OX40 agonist ivuxolimab. All receptors derive from an adult with an advanced solid tumor such as melanoma, head and neck, liver or kidney cancer. Both conserved end residues are part of each CDR3. Each record gives: CDR3 DNA, CDR3 protein, clone size, D gene, V gene, J gene. A D gene is named only where the DNA matches it firmly. The listing skips clone size in some rows; elsewhere it reads once, few, many or a size class.

TGTGCCAGCAGCTTAGTTTGGACACCCACTAACTATGGCTACACCTTC	CASSLVWTPTNYGYTF	.	.	TRBV7-2	TRBJ1-2
TGTGCCAGCAGCTTAGATCCCGACGGAACCACAGATACGCAGTATTTT	CASSLDPDGTTDTQYF	.	.	TRBV11-2	TRBJ2-3
TGCGCCAGCAGTAGGGAGAGTGAAGAGACCCAGTACTTC	CASSRESEETQYF	.	.	TRBV5-1	TRBJ2-5
TGTGCCAGCAGTTGGGACGGGGGGAACACTGAAGCTTTCTTT	CASSWDGGNTEAFF	.	.	TRBV27	TRBJ1-1
TGTGCCAGCAGTGAAGAGGGCCGGGACCAAGAGACCCAGTACTTC	CASSEEGRDQETQYF	.	.	TRBV2	TRBJ2-5
TGTGCCTGGAGCCGAATTTGGGCCCCGGGGGAAAAACTGTTTTTT	CAWSRIWAPGEKLFF	.	.	TRBV30	TRBJ1-4
TGTGCCATCAGGCCGGGACAGGGTACTAATGAAAAACTGTTTTTT	CAIRPGQGTNEKLFF	.	TRBD1	TRBV10-3	TRBJ1-4
TGTGCCAGCAGCCCACAAGTAGGGACGTCGGTAAACAATGAGCAGTTCTTC	CASSPQVGTSVNNEQFF	.	.	TRBV14	TRBJ2-1
TGTGCCACCGGGTCCGTACGGACAGTGAACACTGAAGCTTTCTTT	CATGSVRTVNTEAFF	.	.	TRBV15	TRBJ1-1
TGTGCCAGTAGTCCGGGGGTCTCCTACGAGCAGTACTTC	CASSPGVSYEQYF	.	.	TRBV19	TRBJ2-7
TGTGCCAGTAGTATCCCTAGGGGGGTAGGTAGCACAGATACGCAGTATTTT	CASSIPRGVGSTDTQYF	.	.	TRBV19	TRBJ2-3
TGTGCCAGCAACAACAGGGGTCTTCGGGAAAAACTGTTTTTT	CASNNRGLREKLFF	.	TRBD1	TRBV2	TRBJ1-4
TGCGCCAGCAGCTTGGACACGAATACCGATGGCTACACCTTC	CASSLDTNTDGYTF	.	.	TRBV5-1	TRBJ1-2
TGTGCCAGCAGTCGGGACAGGGGGCTCTACGAGCAGTACTTC	CASSRDRGLYEQYF	few	TRBD1	TRBV6-5	TRBJ2-7
TGCGCCAGCAGCAGTTCTAGCGGGAGGAACACCGGGGAGCTGTTTTTT	CASSSSSGRNTGELFF	.	TRBD2	TRBV5-1	TRBJ2-2
TGTGCCTGGGTTCGGGGACAGGGGGCTGGGAGCACCTTT	CAWVRGQGAGSTF	.	TRBD1	TRBV30	TRBJ1-1
TGCGCCAGCACCCCAGGGAGGGACACAGATACGCAGTATTTT	CASTPGRDTDTQYF	.	TRBD2	TRBV5-1	TRBJ2-3
TGCGCCAGCAGCCCCTCGGGGGCTAATTCACCCCTCCACTTT	CASSPSGANSPLHF	.	.	TRBV4-3	TRBJ1-6
TGTGCCAGCAGCCCCCAGACCGGGGAGCTGTTTTTT	CASSPQTGELFF	once	.	TRBV13	TRBJ2-2
TGTGCCAGCAGAACTAGCGGGACGGAGACCCAGTACTTC	CASRTSGTETQYF	.	TRBD2	TRBV2	TRBJ2-5
TGTGCCAGCAGCTCGGGGTGGGCCACTGAAGCTTTCTTT	CASSSGWATEAFF	.	.	TRBV7-2	TRBJ1-1
TGCGCCAGCAGCCGGATCTTACAGGGGGGAGAGACCCAGTACTTC	CASSRILQGGETQYF	.	TRBD1	TRBV4-3	TRBJ2-5
TGTGCCAGCAGCGTAGTGCGGGGCGGCAATCAGCCCCAGCATTTT	CASSVVRGGNQPQHF	.	.	TRBV9	TRBJ1-5
TGTGCCAGCAGCTCCTACGGAGGGGGCGAGCAGTACTTC	CASSSYGGGEQYF	.	.	TRBV7-3	TRBJ2-7
TGTGCCAGAAGCCTGCCCCCCAGCACGCCTAGCGGAGCCAAAAACATTCAGTACTTC	CARSLPPSTPSGAKNIQYF	.	TRBD2	TRBV5-3	TRBJ2-4
TGTGCCAGCAGCTTGGGGACCGGGGCAGGGGGGACCCAGTACTTC	CASSLGTGAGGTQYF	.	TRBD1	TRBV5-6	TRBJ2-5
TGTGCCAGCAGCTTAGCCCGGGGCTACGAGCAGTACTTC	CASSLARGYEQYF	.	.	TRBV7-2	TRBJ2-7
TGTGCCAGCAGCGTAAACCCGGCAGGGGTAAATGAAAAACTGTTTTTT	CASSVNPAGVNEKLFF	.	.	TRBV9	TRBJ1-4
TGTGCCAGCAGCCCGACCCCGGGACAGGGTGCTTACGAGCAGTACTTC	CASSPTPGQGAYEQYF	once	TRBD1	TRBV7-9	TRBJ2-7